This T cell receptor (beta chain) was found in a study of T-cell reconstitution after alpha-beta-depleted transplantation in children. This clonotype has more than one count but fewer than ten. Antigen: not known. The TCRbeta library incorporated unique molecular identifiers. TCRdb used MiXCR to reprocess the PCR reads, holding one entry per CDR3 protein. The table records 350,000 to 500,000 distinct CDR3 sequences, 43% of them present only once. Study-level findings and limits: T-cell counts and diversity at one year following transplant were attributed mainly to newly produced T cells.

V was shortened by 8 bases and J by 8 bases, with 12 bases between the two germline ends. The CDR3 has 12 amino acids. The V gene's germline CDR1 is MNHNY and CDR2 SVGAGI (reference sequence). The input for sequencing was PBMCs, taken before TCRalphabeta/CD19-depleted stem cell transplant. This receptor was identified in a girl aged 2 to 10 with aplastic anemia, due to receive a stem cell transplant. The chain combines TRBV6-6 with TRBJ1-4, with D possibly TRBD1 on 6 matching bases. The chain's CDR3 is CASAGTSEKLFF. The CDR3 nucleotides read TGTGCCAGCGCCGGGACATCGGAAAAACTGTTTTTT.